This T cell receptor beta chain stems from a study of cytotoxic CD8 clonotypes in ibrutinib-treated CLL. Sequencing used immunoSEQ multiplex PCR; TCRdb keeps in-frame clones, though not all of them. The table lists tens of thousands of clones, 75% to 90% of them singletons, with roughly 22% in the top ten. Germline loops: CDR1 SGHTA, CDR2 FQGNSA. There are 16 residues in the CDR3. V was trimmed by 1 base and J by 9 bases, leaving 19 bases between them. Investigators sourced approximately 2 micrograms of genomic DNA from cryopreserved PBMCs for TCR beta libraries. The receptor was isolated from a human donor with chronic lymphocytic leukemia. The material sequenced was PBMCs, taken after 24 months of ibrutinib treatment. The chain carries TRBV7-2 and TRBJ2-1; TRBD2 is a possible D gene (6 bases). The CDR3, as DNA: TGTGCCAGCAGCTTAGATGGACTATATATATCGGGTGAGCAGTTCTTC. As protein: CASSLDGLYISGEQFF. Full variable domain (remainder filled in from reference TRBV7-2 and TRBJ2-1): GAGVSQSPSNKVTEKGKDVELRCDPISGHTALYWYRQSLGQGLEFLIYFQGNSAPDKSGLPSDRFSAERTGGSVSTLTIQRTQQEDSAVYLCASSLDGLYISGEQFFGPGTRLTVL.